Listed below are T cell receptor beta chains from one sample, sequenced in a study of beta chain features in type 1 diabetes. The method was immunoSEQ multiplex PCR; TCRdb's version includes in-frame clones alone and lacks a portion of them. The sample records 350,000 to 450,000 clones, 11% to 15% being singletons. The sample comprised naive CD4+ T cells from blood. The receptors were sampled from a man between 25 and 39 years old in good health. Both conserved end residues are part of each CDR3. The order of the fields is CDR3 DNA, CDR3 protein, clone size, J gene, V gene, D gene. A D gene is named only where the DNA matches it firmly. For some rows the clone size is stated as once, few or many, or as a class when expanded; others skip it.

TGTGCCAGTAGCCTCGGACAGGGGTTGGACATTCAGTACTTC | CASSLGQGLDIQYF | few | TRBJ2-4 | TRBV19 | TRBD1
TGTGCCAGCAGTCGCAACAGGGTTGGCCCTGAAGCTTTCTTT | CASSRNRVGPEAFF | - | TRBJ1-1 | TRBV2 | -
TGCAGTGCTAGAGAAAACTACGAGCAGTACTTC | CSARENYEQYF | - | TRBJ2-7 | TRBV20-1 | -
TGCGCCAGCTTCCGCGGAGGCGGGGGCGAGCAGTACTTC | CASFRGGGGEQYF | - | TRBJ2-7 | TRBV5-1 | TRBD2
TGTGCCAGCAACCGGGACAGGGGAATAGAGACCCAGTACTTC | CASNRDRGIETQYF | - | TRBJ2-5 | TRBV2 | TRBD1
TGTGCCAGCAGCTTTGGGACAGGGTACACAGATACGCAGTATTTT | CASSFGTGYTDTQYF | - | TRBJ2-3 | TRBV7-2 | TRBD1
TGCGCCAGAATCCCCTTCGAGCGGACAGGGAAAAGGATTGGAAACACCGGGGAGCTGTTTTTT | CARIPFERTGKRIGNTGELFF | - | TRBJ2-2 | TRBV23-1 | TRBD1
TGTGCCAGCAGTTACTCTTCTGCAGGGTGGTCCGAAGCTTTCTTT | CASSYSSAGWSEAFF | - | TRBJ1-1 | TRBV6-6 | -
TGCGCCAGCAGCTTGGGAACTGAAGCTTTCTTT | CASSLGTEAFF | once | TRBJ1-1 | TRBV5-1 | -
TGTGCCCCGGTGGGGCTAGCCAAAAACATTCAGTACTTC | CAPVGLAKNIQYF | few | TRBJ2-4 | TRBV10-3 | -
TGTGCCAGCAGCTTGCCTACGGGGCCCTACAATGAGCAGTTCTTC | CASSLPTGPYNEQFF | few | TRBJ2-1 | TRBV5-4 | -
TGTGCCGCTGATAAGGGCAGGGAAGGTCAGCCCCAGCATTTT | CAADKGREGQPQHF | - | TRBJ1-5 | TRBV30 | -
TGCGCCAGCAGCCAAGAATCGGAGGGCTACTATGGCTACACCTTC | CASSQESEGYYGYTF | few | TRBJ1-2 | TRBV4-1 | -
TGTGCCAGCAGCCTCCCGGGACTAGCGGGGGGCCCACAAGGCAATGAGCAGTTCTTC | CASSLPGLAGGPQGNEQFF | - | TRBJ2-1 | TRBV5-4 | TRBD2
TGTGCCAGTAGTATCGGACAGGGGGCCTACGAGCAGTACTTC | CASSIGQGAYEQYF | - | TRBJ2-7 | TRBV19 | TRBD1
TGTGCCAGTAGTATAAGGGGAGAGACCCAGTACTTC | CASSIRGETQYF | few | TRBJ2-5 | TRBV19 | -
TGTGCCAGCAGCTTAGCCGGGACAGGCACAGATACGCAGTATTTT | CASSLAGTGTDTQYF | few | TRBJ2-3 | TRBV7-9 | TRBD1
TGTGCCAGCAGCTTAATCGATCCAGATACGCAGTATTTT | CASSLIDPDTQYF | few | TRBJ2-3 | TRBV13 | -
TGTGCCATCAGTGCAGGAGACTCTTCCTACAATGAGCAGTTCTTC | CAISAGDSSYNEQFF | few | TRBJ2-1 | TRBV10-3 | -
TGTGCCAGCAGCGTAGGGCTAGCGGACCAAGAGACCCAGTACTTC | CASSVGLADQETQYF | - | TRBJ2-5 | TRBV9 | TRBD2
TGTGCCAGCAGTTTTCAGGGCTCCTACAATGAGCAGTTCTTC | CASSFQGSYNEQFF | few | TRBJ2-1 | TRBV27 | -
TGTGCCAGCTCGGACCTGACAGGGGCTGAAGCTTTCTTT | CASSDLTGAEAFF | - | TRBJ1-1 | TRBV18 | TRBD1
TGCGCCAGCAGCTTGGACGGATACACAGATACGCAGTATTTT | CASSLDGYTDTQYF | - | TRBJ2-3 | TRBV5-1 | -